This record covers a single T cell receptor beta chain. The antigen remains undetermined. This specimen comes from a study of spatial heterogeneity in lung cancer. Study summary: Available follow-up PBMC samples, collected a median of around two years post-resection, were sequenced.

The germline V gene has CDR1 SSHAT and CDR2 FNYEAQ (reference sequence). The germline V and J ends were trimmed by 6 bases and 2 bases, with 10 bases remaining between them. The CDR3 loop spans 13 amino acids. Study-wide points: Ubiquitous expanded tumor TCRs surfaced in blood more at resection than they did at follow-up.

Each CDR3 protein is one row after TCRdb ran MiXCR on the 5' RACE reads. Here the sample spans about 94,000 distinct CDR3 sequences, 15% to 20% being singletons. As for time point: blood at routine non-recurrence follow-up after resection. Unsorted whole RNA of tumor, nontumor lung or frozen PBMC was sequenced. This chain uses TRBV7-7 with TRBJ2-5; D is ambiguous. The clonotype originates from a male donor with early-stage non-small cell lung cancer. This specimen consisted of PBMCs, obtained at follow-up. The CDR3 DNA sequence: TGTGCCAGCAGTCGACAACTTCAAGAGACCCAGTACTTC. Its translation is CASSRQLQETQYF.